These T cell receptor beta chains were read from a single sample in a study of T cell responses to AZD1222 COVID-19 vaccine. The table came from immunoSEQ multiplex PCR; TCRdb's copy has only in-frame clones and leaves some out. The sample includes roughly 180,000 clones, roughly nine tenths seen only once; the top ten take under 2.5%. The sequencing here drew on peripheral blood, taken on day 0 of AZD1222 vaccination. All receptors derive from an adult in good health. Both conserved end residues are part of each CDR3. Each record gives: J gene, D gene, CDR3 length, V gene, clone size, CDR3 protein. The D gene is left open where the match is weak. Not every row has a clone size; where given, it reads once, few, many or a size class.

J gene: TRBJ1-2
D gene: NA
CDR3 length: 11
V gene: TRBV20-1
clone size: NA
CDR3 protein: CSASDSFFYTF

J gene: TRBJ1-6
D gene: TRBD1
CDR3 length: 16
V gene: TRBV7-9
clone size: NA
CDR3 protein: CASSPGGGTGDSPLHF

J gene: TRBJ2-2
D gene: NA
CDR3 length: 13
V gene: TRBV3-1/TRBV3-2
clone size: NA
CDR3 protein: CASSPRAAGELFF

J gene: TRBJ2-3
D gene: NA
CDR3 length: 17
V gene: TRBV7-8
clone size: NA
CDR3 protein: CASSPFGAGTSTDTQYF

J gene: TRBJ2-5
D gene: TRBD2
CDR3 length: 15
V gene: TRBV6-2/TRBV6-3
clone size: NA
CDR3 protein: CASSPLAGVSETQYF

J gene: TRBJ2-5
D gene: NA
CDR3 length: 13
V gene: TRBV19
clone size: NA
CDR3 protein: CASSVRGPKTQYF

J gene: TRBJ1-1
D gene: TRBD1
CDR3 length: 14
V gene: TRBV18
clone size: NA
CDR3 protein: CASSRDRGGSEAFF

J gene: TRBJ2-7
D gene: TRBD2
CDR3 length: 17
V gene: TRBV27
clone size: NA
CDR3 protein: CASSSPSGGRNPYEQYF

J gene: TRBJ1-1
D gene: NA
CDR3 length: 14
V gene: TRBV29-1
clone size: NA
CDR3 protein: CSVGGLRGPTEAFF

J gene: TRBJ1-1
D gene: NA
CDR3 length: 13
V gene: TRBV19
clone size: NA
CDR3 protein: CASSLGKNTEAFF

J gene: TRBJ2-1
D gene: TRBD1
CDR3 length: 15
V gene: TRBV27
clone size: NA
CDR3 protein: CASSFGTGSYNEQFF

J gene: TRBJ2-1
D gene: TRBD2
CDR3 length: 12
V gene: TRBV5-1
clone size: few
CDR3 protein: CAPGLALDEQFF

J gene: TRBJ2-7
D gene: TRBD1
CDR3 length: 14
V gene: TRBV27
clone size: NA
CDR3 protein: CASSLMTGSWEQYF

J gene: TRBJ2-3
D gene: NA
CDR3 length: 17
V gene: TRBV27
clone size: NA
CDR3 protein: CASSLKGVSGRTDTQYF

J gene: TRBJ1-6
D gene: NA
CDR3 length: 18
V gene: TRBV9
clone size: NA
CDR3 protein: CASSVVPQGLGSVSPLHF

J gene: TRBJ1-4
D gene: NA
CDR3 length: 17
V gene: TRBV4-3
clone size: NA
CDR3 protein: CASSQDQAAWTNEKLFF

J gene: TRBJ1-3
D gene: NA
CDR3 length: 13
V gene: TRBV6-5
clone size: NA
CDR3 protein: CASRRASGNTIYF

J gene: TRBJ1-2
D gene: NA
CDR3 length: 13
V gene: TRBV24-1
clone size: NA
CDR3 protein: CATSPGANYGYTF

J gene: TRBJ2-7
D gene: NA
CDR3 length: 15
V gene: TRBV7-2
clone size: NA
CDR3 protein: CASSLGWGPSYEQYF

J gene: TRBJ1-3
D gene: TRBD1
CDR3 length: 17
V gene: TRBV5-1
clone size: NA
CDR3 protein: CASSHRDSAPSGNTIYF

J gene: TRBJ1-2
D gene: NA
CDR3 length: 14
V gene: TRBV6-5
clone size: NA
CDR3 protein: CASSYYGTESGYTF

J gene: TRBJ1-1
D gene: NA
CDR3 length: 14
V gene: TRBV5-1
clone size: NA
CDR3 protein: CASSLQVSNTEAFF

J gene: TRBJ2-4
D gene: NA
CDR3 length: 15
V gene: TRBV28
clone size: NA
CDR3 protein: CASSGDGGAPNIQYF